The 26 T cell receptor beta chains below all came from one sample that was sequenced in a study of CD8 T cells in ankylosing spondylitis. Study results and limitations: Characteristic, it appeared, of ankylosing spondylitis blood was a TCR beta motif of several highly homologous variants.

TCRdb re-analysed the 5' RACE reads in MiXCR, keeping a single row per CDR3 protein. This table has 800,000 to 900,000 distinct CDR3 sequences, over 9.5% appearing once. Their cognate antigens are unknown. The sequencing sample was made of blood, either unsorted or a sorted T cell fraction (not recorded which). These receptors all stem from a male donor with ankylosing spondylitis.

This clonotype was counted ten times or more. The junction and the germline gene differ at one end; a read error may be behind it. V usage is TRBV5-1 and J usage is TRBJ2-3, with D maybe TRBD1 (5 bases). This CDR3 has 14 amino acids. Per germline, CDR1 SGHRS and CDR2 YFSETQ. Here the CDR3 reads CASSLAPGTDTQYF. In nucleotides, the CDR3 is TGTGCCAGCAGCTTAGCCCCAGGGACAGATACGCAGTATTTT.

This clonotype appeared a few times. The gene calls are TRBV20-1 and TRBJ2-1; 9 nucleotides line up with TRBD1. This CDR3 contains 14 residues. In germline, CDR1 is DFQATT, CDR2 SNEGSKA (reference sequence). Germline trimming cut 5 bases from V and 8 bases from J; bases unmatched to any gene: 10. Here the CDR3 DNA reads TGCAGTGCTGAGGGACAGGGAGGAGTCGATGAGCAGTTCTTC. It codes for CSAEGQGGVDEQFF.

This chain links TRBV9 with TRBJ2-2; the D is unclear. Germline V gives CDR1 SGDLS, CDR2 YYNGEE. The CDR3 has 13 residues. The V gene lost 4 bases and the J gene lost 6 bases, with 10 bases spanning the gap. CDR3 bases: TGTGCCAGCAGCACCTGGCATGCCGGGGAGCTGTTTTTT. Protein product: CASSTWHAGELFF.

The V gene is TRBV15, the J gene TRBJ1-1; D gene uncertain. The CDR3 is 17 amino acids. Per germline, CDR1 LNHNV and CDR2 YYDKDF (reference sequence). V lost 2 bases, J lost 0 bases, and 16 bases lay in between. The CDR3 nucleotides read TGTGCCACCAGCAGACCCTGGACGGGCGGCTTGAACACTGAAGCTTTCTTT. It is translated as CATSRPWTGGLNTEAFF.

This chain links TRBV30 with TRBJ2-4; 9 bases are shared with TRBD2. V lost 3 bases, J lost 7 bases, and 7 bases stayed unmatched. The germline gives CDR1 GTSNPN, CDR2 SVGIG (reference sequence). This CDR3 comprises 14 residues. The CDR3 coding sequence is TGTGCCTGGAGAGCGGGGGGCAGTAGGAACATTCAGTACTTC. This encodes CAWRAGGSRNIQYF.

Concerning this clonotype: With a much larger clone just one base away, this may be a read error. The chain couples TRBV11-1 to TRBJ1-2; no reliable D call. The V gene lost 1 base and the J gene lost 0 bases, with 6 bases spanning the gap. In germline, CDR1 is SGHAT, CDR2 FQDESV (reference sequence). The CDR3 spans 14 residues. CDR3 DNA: TGTGCCAGCAGCTTAGAGTCGACTAACTATGGCTACACCTTC. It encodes CASSLESTNYGYTF.

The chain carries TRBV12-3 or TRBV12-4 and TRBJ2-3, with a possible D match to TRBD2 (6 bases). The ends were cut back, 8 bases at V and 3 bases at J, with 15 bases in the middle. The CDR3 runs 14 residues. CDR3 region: CASGVWGETDTQYF. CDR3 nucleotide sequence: TGTGCCAGCGGGGTTTGGGGGGAAACAGATACGCAGTATTTT.

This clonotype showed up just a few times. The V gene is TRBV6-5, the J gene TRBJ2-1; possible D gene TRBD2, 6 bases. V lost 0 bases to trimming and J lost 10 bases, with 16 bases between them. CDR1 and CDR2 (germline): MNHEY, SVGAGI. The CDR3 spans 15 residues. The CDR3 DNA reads TGTGCCAGCAGTTACTCGACACAGGCGGGGCTCGAGCAGTTCTTC. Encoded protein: CASSYSTQAGLEQFF.

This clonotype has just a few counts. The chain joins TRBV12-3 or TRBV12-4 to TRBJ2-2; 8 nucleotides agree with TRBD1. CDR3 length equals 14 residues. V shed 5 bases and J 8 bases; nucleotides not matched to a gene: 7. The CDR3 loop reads CASSRDRGGGELFF. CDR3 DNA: TGTGCCAGCAGTCGAGACAGGGGTGGTGGGGAGCTGTTTTTT.

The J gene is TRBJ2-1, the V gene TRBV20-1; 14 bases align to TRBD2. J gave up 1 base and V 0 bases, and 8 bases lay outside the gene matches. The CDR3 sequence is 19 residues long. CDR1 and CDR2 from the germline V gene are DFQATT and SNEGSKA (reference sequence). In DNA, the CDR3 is TGCAGTGCTAGAGATTTCGGGACTAGCGGGAGTACGTCCTACAATGAGCAGTTCTTC. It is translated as CSARDFGTSGSTSYNEQFF.

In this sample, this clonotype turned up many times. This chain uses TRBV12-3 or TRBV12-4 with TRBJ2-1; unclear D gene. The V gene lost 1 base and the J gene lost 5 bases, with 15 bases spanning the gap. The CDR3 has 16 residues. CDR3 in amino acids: CASSLGQADPHNEQFF. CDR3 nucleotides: TGTGCCAGCAGTTTAGGGCAGGCAGACCCTCACAATGAGCAGTTCTTC.

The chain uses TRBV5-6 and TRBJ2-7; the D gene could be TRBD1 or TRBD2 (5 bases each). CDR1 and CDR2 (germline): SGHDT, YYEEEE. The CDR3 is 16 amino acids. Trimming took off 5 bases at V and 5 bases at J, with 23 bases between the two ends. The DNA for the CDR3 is TGTGCCAGCAGTTACTCCGGGACCGACGTCTTGGACGAGCAGTACTTC. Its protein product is CASSYSGTDVLDEQYF. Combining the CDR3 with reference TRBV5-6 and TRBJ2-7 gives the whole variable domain DAGVTQSPTHLIKTRGQQVTLRCSPKSGHDTVSWYQQALGQGPQFIFQYYEEEERQRGNFPDRFSGHQFPNYSSELNVNALLLGDSALYLCASSYSGTDVLDEQYFGPGTRLTVT.

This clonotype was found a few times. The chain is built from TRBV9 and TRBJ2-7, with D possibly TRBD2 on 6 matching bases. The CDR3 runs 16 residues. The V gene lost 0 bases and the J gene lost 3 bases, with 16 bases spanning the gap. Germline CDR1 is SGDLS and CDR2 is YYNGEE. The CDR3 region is CASSVDPGLPLYEQYF. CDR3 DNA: TGTGCCAGCAGCGTAGATCCGGGACTTCCTCTCTACGAGCAGTACTTC. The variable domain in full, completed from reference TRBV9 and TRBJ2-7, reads DSGVTQTPKHLITATGQRVTLRCSPRSGDLSVYWYQQSLDQGLQFLIQYYNGEERAKGNILERFSAQQFPDLHSELNLSSLELGDSALYFCASSVDPGLPLYEQYFGPGTRLTVT.

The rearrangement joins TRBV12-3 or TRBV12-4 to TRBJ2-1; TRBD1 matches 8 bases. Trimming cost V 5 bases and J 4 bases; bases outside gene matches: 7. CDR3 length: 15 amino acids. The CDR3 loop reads CASSTQGGIYNEQFF. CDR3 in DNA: TGTGCCAGCAGTACACAGGGGGGAATATACAATGAGCAGTTCTTC.

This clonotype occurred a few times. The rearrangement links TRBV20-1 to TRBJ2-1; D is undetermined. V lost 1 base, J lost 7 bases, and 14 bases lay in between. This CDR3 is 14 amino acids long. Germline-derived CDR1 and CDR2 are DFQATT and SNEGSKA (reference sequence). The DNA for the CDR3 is TGCAGTGCTAGAGTGGCCCTGGCTTGGAATGAGCAGTTCTTC. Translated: CSARVALAWNEQFF.

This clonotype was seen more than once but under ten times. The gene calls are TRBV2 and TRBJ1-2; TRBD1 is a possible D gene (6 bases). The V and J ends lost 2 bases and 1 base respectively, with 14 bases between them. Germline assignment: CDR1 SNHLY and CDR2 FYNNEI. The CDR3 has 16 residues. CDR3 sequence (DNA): TGTGCCAGCAGTGAACGGGGGCAGCCGATTAACTATGGCTACACCTTC. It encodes CASSERGQPINYGYTF.

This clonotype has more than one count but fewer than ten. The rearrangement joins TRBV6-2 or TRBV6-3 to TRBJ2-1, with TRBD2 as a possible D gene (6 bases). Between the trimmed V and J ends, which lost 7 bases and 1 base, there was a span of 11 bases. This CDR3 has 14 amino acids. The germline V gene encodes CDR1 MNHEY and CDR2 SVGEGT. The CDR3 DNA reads TGTGCCAGCATGGCCCGGGGGTCCTACAATGAGCAGTTCTTC. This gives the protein CASMARGSYNEQFF.

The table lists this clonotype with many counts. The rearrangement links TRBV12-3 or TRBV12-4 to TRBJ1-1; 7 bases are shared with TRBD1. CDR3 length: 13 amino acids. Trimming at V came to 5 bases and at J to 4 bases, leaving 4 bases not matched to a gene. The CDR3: CASSHRGPTEAFF. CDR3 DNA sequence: TGTGCCAGCAGTCACAGGGGACCCACTGAAGCTTTCTTT.

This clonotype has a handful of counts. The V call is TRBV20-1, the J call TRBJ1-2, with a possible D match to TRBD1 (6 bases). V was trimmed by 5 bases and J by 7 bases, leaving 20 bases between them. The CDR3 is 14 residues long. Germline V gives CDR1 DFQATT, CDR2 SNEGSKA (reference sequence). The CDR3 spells CSAAGTYEVGGYTF. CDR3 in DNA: TGCAGTGCTGCCGGGACATATGAAGTCGGTGGCTACACCTTC.

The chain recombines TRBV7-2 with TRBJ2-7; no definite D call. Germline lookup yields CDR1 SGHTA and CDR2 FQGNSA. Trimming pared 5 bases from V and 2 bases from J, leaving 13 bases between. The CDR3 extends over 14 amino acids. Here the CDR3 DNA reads TGTGCCAGCAGCCACCCCCGAGGAACCTACGAGCAGTACTTC. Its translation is CASSHPRGTYEQYF. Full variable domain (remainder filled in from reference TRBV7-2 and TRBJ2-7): GAGVSQSPSNKVTEKGKDVELRCDPISGHTALYWYRQSLGQGLEFLIYFQGNSAPDKSGLPSDRFSAERTGGSVSTLTIQRTQQEDSAVYLCASSHPRGTYEQYFGPGTRLTVT.

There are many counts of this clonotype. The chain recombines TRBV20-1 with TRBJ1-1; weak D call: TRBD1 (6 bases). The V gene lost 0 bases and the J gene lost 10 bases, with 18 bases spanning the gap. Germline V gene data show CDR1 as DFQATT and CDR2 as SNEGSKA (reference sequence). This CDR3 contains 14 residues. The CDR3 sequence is CSAREPQGPGLAFF. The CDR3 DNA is TGCAGTGCTAGAGAACCACAGGGACCTGGACTAGCTTTCTTT.

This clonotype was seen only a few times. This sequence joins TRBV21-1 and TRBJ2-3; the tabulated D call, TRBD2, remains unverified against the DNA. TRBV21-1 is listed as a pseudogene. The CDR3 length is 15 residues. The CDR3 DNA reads TGTGCCAGCAGCAAGTGGCGGGAGATCAAATATACGCAGTATTTT. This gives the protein CASSKWREIKYTQYF.

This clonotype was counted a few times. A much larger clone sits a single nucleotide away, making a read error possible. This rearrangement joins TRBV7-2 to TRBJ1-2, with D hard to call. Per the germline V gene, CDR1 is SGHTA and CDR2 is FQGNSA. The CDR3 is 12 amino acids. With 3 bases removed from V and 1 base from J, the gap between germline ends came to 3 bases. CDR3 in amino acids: CASSFNNYGYTF. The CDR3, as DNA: TGTGCCAGCAGCTTCAATAACTATGGCTACACCTTC.

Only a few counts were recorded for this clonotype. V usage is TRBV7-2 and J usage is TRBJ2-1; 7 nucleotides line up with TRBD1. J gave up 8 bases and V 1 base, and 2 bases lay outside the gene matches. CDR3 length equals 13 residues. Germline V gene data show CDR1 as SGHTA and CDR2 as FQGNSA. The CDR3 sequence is CASSLEGGYEQFF. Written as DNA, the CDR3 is TGTGCCAGCAGCTTAGAAGGGGGCTATGAGCAGTTCTTC.

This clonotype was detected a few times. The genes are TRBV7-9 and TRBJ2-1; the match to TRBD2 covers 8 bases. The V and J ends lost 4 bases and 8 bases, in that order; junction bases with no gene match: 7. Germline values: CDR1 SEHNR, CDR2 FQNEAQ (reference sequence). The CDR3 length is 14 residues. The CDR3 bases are TGTGCCAGCAGCTCCAGCGGGAGCAGAGATGAGCAGTTCTTC. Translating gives CASSSSGSRDEQFF.

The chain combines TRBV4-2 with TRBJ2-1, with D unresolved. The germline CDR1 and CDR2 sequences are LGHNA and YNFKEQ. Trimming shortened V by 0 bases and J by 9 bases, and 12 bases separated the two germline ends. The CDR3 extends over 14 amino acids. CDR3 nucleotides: TGTGCCAGCAGCCAAGATGGTAGCCACGGTGAGCAGTTCTTC. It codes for CASSQDGSHGEQFF.